This T cell receptor (beta chain) was retrieved from a study of OX40 agonist ivuxolimab in advanced cancers. Study background: Ivuxolimab, an antibody acting as an agonist of OX40 (CD134), was used to treat patients. Eligibility admitted prior anti-PD-1, anti-PD-L1 or anti-CTLA-4 therapy; 40% had some.

The data were produced by immunoSEQ multiplex PCR, yet TCRdb's version contains in-frame clones alone and is incomplete. The table lists about 28,000 clones, about nine tenths of them singletons, with approximately 24% in the top ten. The CDR3 length is 15 residues. J was trimmed by 3 bases and V by 2 bases; bases with no gene match: 5. CDR1 is SQVTM, CDR2 ANQGSEA, per germline. The starting material was CD4+ or CD8+ T cells sorted from blood, obtained in a trial of the OX40 agonist ivuxolimab. The receptor comes from an adult with an advanced solid tumor such as melanoma, head and neck, liver or kidney cancer. The chain combines TRBV29-1 with TRBJ2-3, with TRBD2 matching over 10 bases. CDR3 protein: CSVETASGRTDTQYF. CDR3 coding DNA: TGCAGCGTTGAAACGGCTAGCGGGAGAACAGATACGCAGTATTTT.